A few counts support the clone carrying this T cell receptor beta chain. Its target is unknown. The data originate from a study of T-cell reconstitution after alpha-beta-depleted transplantation in children. V lost 4 bases to trimming and J lost 10 bases, with 8 bases between them. Germline lookup yields CDR1 SNHLY and CDR2 FYNNEI. The length of the CDR3 is 11 residues. Notes on the study in general: By one year post-transplant, T-cell counts and diversity largely arose from T cells that were newly produced. Expanded clones from the graft, numbering several hundred, reportedly supplied alpha-beta T cells about two months after transplant.

The library targeted TCRbeta and was prepared with unique molecular identifiers. MiXCR, applied by TCRdb to the PCR reads, yields one record per CDR3 protein. In the table there are fewer than 550,000 distinct CDR3 sequences, 15% to 20% of which are singletons. The source is a boy in the first two years of life who had a stem cell transplant for Wiskott-Aldrich syndrome, so the T cells may come from the graft donor. Sequenced material: PBMCs, mostly from graft donor cells, taken 360 days after TCRalphabeta/CD19-depleted stem cell transplant. The J gene is TRBJ2-1, the V gene TRBV2; D not resolved. This CDR3 is CASSVGPEQFF. The CDR3 region has the DNA TGTGCCAGCAGTGTGGGCCCCGAGCAGTTCTTC. Full variable domain (remainder filled in from reference TRBV2 and TRBJ2-1): EPEVTQTPSHQVTQMGQEVILRCVPISNHLYFYWYRQILGQKVEFLVSFYNNEISEKSEIFDDQFSVERPDGSNFTLKIRSTKLEDSAMYFCASSVGPEQFFGPGTRLTVL.